Each of the 17 T cell receptor beta chains below was sequenced from the same sample in a study of T cell repertoires in cytomegalovirus infection. TCRdb re-called the reads through MiXCR, storing one row per CDR3 protein. The table lists about 460,000 distinct CDR3 sequences, approximately 10% of them singletons, with 9.5% to 13% in the top ten. The sample comprised PBMCs. The receptors were sampled from a human donor in good health (CMV status not recorded). Some clones in this sample may be carry-over from other donors' samples.

There are many counts of this clonotype. V gene TRBV5-6 combines with J gene TRBJ1-5; D is perhaps TRBD1 (5 bases). Germline V gene sequence: CDR1 SGHDT, CDR2 YYEEEE. Trimming took off 4 bases at V and 3 bases at J, with 8 bases between the two ends. The CDR3 totals 13 residues. CDR3 sequence: CASSEGANQPQHF. The CDR3 nucleotides read TGTGCCAGCAGCGAAGGGGCCAATCAGCCCCAGCATTTT.

This clonotype has just a few counts. V gene TRBV27 combines with J gene TRBJ1-2; D possibly corresponds to TRBD1 (5 bases). Germline-derived CDR1 and CDR2 are MNHEY and SMNVEV (reference sequence). This CDR3 is built from 12 residues. The V end lost 6 bases, the J end lost 8 bases, and 13 bases lay between the germline ends. CDR3 in amino acids: CASRRDPDGYTF. The DNA of the CDR3 is TGTGCCAGCAGGCGGGACCCAGACGGCTACACCTTC.

In its sample, this clonotype was seen many times. The chain uses TRBV11-2 and TRBJ1-2, with D perhaps TRBD1 (5 bases). V was shortened by 5 bases and J by 8 bases, with 21 bases between the two germline ends. CDR3 length: 15 amino acids. Germline CDR1 reads SGHAT; CDR2 reads FQNNGV. In DNA, the CDR3 is TGTGCCAGCAGCGGCAGAGCGGGGGATCTATTAGGCTACACCTTC. Encoded protein: CASSGRAGDLLGYTF. Drawing the rest from reference TRBV11-2 and TRBJ1-2, the complete variable domain is EAGVAQSPRYKIIEKRQSVAFWCNPISGHATLYWYQQILGQGPKLLIQFQNNGVVDDSQLPKDRFSAERLKGVDSTLKIQPAKLEDSAVYLCASSGRAGDLLGYTFGSGTRLTVV.

Remarks on this clonotype: This may stem from a read error, because a much larger clone lies one nucleotide away. The genes are TRBV20-1 and TRBJ1-1; D gene unclear. The CDR3 extends over 14 amino acids. Germline V lookup: CDR1 DFQATT, CDR2 SNEGSKA (reference sequence). CDR3 DNA: TGCAGTGCTAGCGATCGCCCCACGAACACTGAAGCTTACTTT. This translates into CSASDRPTNTEAYF.

J is TRBJ2-5 and V is TRBV29-1, with D maybe TRBD1 (7 bases). Germline-derived CDR1 and CDR2 are SQVTM and ANQGSEA. Trimming took off 1 base at V and 3 bases at J, with 12 bases between the two ends. This CDR3 has 14 residues. CDR3 in amino acids: CSVEAPRGEETQYF. Written as DNA, the CDR3 is TGCAGCGTTGAAGCACCCAGGGGGGAAGAGACCCAGTACTTC.

This clonotype was recorded many times. The rearrangement joins TRBV5-1 to TRBJ2-1; D remains ambiguous. The CDR3 loop spans 14 amino acids. Trimming cost V 4 bases and J 4 bases, with 12 bases left between them. Germline V gene data show CDR1 as SGHRS and CDR2 as YFSETQ. CDR3 coding DNA: TGCGCCAGCAGCGCGCCGGGCGAATACAATGAGCAGTTCTTC. It is translated as CASSAPGEYNEQFF. Filled out from reference TRBV5-1 and TRBJ2-1, the complete variable domain reads KAGVTQTPRYLIKTRGQQVTLSCSPISGHRSVSWYQQTPGQGLQFLFEYFSETQRNKGNFPGRFSGRQFSNSRSEMNVSTLELGDSALYLCASSAPGEYNEQFFGPGTRLTVL.

This clonotype has ten or more counts. The chain has TRBV6-1 and TRBJ2-4, with 7 bases aligning to TRBD1. V lost 8 bases and J lost 7; bases outside the gene matches: 5. The CDR3 is 12 amino acids. Germline V lookup: CDR1 MNHNS, CDR2 SASEGT. This CDR3 is CASQSQGNIQYF. The CDR3 DNA reads TGTGCCAGCCAGTCACAGGGGAACATTCAGTACTTC.

The chain employs TRBV12-3 or TRBV12-4 and TRBJ1-6; no definite D call. The CDR3 covers 16 residues. V was clipped by 3 bases and J by 11 bases, with 20 bases between them. CDR3 residues: CASSLDKGWAGAPLHF. Written as DNA, the CDR3 is TGTGCCAGCAGTTTGGATAAGGGTTGGGCCGGGGCACCCCTCCACTTT.

This clonotype was observed many times. This rearrangement joins TRBV4-1 to TRBJ2-1, with 9 bases matching TRBD2. With V trimmed by 3 bases and J by 4 bases, 7 bases remained unmatched. Per the germline V gene, CDR1 is MGHRA and CDR2 is YSYEKL. CDR3 length: 16 amino acids. CDR3 DNA sequence: TGCGCCAGCAGCCATCCTGGGACTAGCCGTTACAATGAGCAGTTCTTC. It yields the protein CASSHPGTSRYNEQFF.

Many counts were recorded for this clonotype. The CDR3 nucleotides read TGTGCCAGCAGCTTAGTGGGGGAGACTGAAGCTTTCTTT. It is translated as CASSLVGETEAFF. The V gene is TRBV7-2, the J gene TRBJ1-1, with a tentative D call TRBD1 (5 bases). With 1 base removed from V and 5 bases from J, the gap between germline ends came to 8 bases. This CDR3 region has 13 residues. CDR1 is SGHTA, CDR2 FQGNSA, per germline.

This clonotype was observed a few times. This chain links TRBV7-8 with TRBJ1-6; D call uncertain. Germline CDR1 and CDR2: SGHVS and FQNEAQ. The CDR3 is made up of 16 amino acids. Trimming removed 5 bases from V and 10 bases from J, with 21 bases in between. The DNA of the CDR3 is TGTGCCAGCAGCCCGAACCCTATTACCGTCAGGTCACCCCTCCACTTT. Its translation: CASSPNPITVRSPLHF.

This clonotype has a handful of counts. V and J are TRBV4-2 and TRBJ2-1; TRBD2 might be the D (7 bases). V was pared by 4 bases and J by 9 bases, with 22 bases between. Germline CDR1 and CDR2: LGHNA and YNFKEQ. The CDR3 covers 16 residues. CDR3 sequence (DNA): TGTGCCAGCAGCCGTAATTTAGGGGGGGTTATAAGTGAGCAGTTCTTC. It yields the protein CASSRNLGGVISEQFF.

The chain couples TRBV30 to TRBJ1-3; the D gene is possibly TRBD1 (6 bases). V lost 4 bases to trimming and J lost 0 bases, with 13 bases between them. The CDR3 sequence is 15 residues long. Germline assignment: CDR1 GTSNPN and CDR2 SVGIG (reference sequence). CDR3 sequence: CAWIGWDNSGNTIYF. CDR3 DNA: TGTGCCTGGATCGGCTGGGACAACTCTGGAAACACCATATATTTT.

This clonotype has ten or more counts. As DNA, the CDR3 is TGTGCCAGCAGACTGGACAGGGAGGAAAGAGCTTTCTTT. This codes for CASRLDREERAFF. J is TRBJ1-1 and V is TRBV11-1; 8 bases are a match to TRBD1. J lost 10 bases, V lost 6 bases, and 10 bases had no gene match. The CDR3 is made up of 13 amino acids. In germline, CDR1 is SGHAT, CDR2 FQDESV (reference sequence).

The rearrangement links TRBV30 to TRBJ2-1, with TRBD1 matching over 8 bases. After removal of 1 base from V and 2 bases from J, the junction contained 4 bases not matched to a gene. This CDR3 is built from 15 residues. The germline V gene has CDR1 GTSNPN and CDR2 SVGIG (reference sequence). CDR3 coding DNA: TGTGCCTGGAGTGGCAGGGGGCGCGCCTACAATGAGCAGTTCTTC. Amino acid sequence: CAWSGRGRAYNEQFF.

This clonotype was observed a handful of times. The J gene is TRBJ1-3, the V gene TRBV20-1; D is perhaps TRBD1 (6 bases). The CDR3 is made up of 15 amino acids. Germline V gene sequence: CDR1 DFQATT, CDR2 SNEGSKA (reference sequence). V lost 1 base and J 2 bases, leaving 12 bases between the germline ends. CDR3 DNA sequence: TGCAGTGCTAGAGGGGTAACAGGGACTGGAAACACCATATATTTT. Its protein product is CSARGVTGTGNTIYF.

This clonotype has ten or more counts. The genes are TRBV7-9 and TRBJ2-1; TRBD2 matches 10 bases. This CDR3 has 14 amino acids. Germline CDR1 reads SEHNR; CDR2 reads FQNEAQ (reference sequence). V shed 4 bases, J shed 6 bases, and the junction held 3 bases outside the gene matches. The CDR3 coding sequence is TGTGCCAGCAGCTATAGCGGGGGGCTCAATGAGCAGTTCTTC. This translates into CASSYSGGLNEQFF.